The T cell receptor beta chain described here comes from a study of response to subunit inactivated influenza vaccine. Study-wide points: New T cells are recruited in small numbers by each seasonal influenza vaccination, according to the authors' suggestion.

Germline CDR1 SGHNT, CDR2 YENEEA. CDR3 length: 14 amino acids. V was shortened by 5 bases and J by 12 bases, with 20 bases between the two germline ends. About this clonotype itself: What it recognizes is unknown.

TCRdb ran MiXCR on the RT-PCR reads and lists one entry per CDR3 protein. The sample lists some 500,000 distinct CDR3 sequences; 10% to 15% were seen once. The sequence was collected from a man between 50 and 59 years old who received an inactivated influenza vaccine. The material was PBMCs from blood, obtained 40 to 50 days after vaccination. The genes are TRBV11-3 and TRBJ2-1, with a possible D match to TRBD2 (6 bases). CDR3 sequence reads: CASSPLAGSSVQFF. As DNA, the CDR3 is TGTGCCAGCAGCCCGCTGGCGGGGTCTAGTGTGCAGTTCTTC.